This T cell receptor (beta chain) was sequenced during a study of blood T cell repertoires in COVID-19. Study-wide context: Material from acute and convalescent COVID-19 was sourced from the United States, Italy and Spain. Sources were T cells, B-cell-depleted T cells, or PBMCs; the material itself was cDNA or gDNA.

The germline V and J ends were trimmed by 0 bases and 5 bases, with 11 bases remaining between them. The germline CDR1 and CDR2 sequences are MNHEY and SVGAGI. There are 14 residues in the CDR3. In the original workflow: Reference gene primer amplification gave estimated nucleated cell counts. Method: immunoSEQ multiplex PCR; TCRdb's copy keeps in-frame clones and lacks some. The V and J calls and clone size are taken from that table; D and trimming were inferred from the DNA. The table records 100,000 or so clones, about 90% of them present only once. The sequence derives from a man between 50 and 59 years old with acute or convalescent COVID-19. This chain connects TRBV6-5 to TRBJ2-7; D is possibly TRBD1 (6 bases). Specimen: peripheral blood. The CDR3 coding sequence is TGTGCCAGCAGTTACTCGAGAACAGGGAACGAGCAGTACTTC. It yields the protein CASSYSRTGNEQYF.